The 27 T cell receptor beta chains reported below all come from one sample, sequenced in a study of cytomegalovirus exposure and HLA in healthy donors (dated by TCRdb to about 2017). The library was produced with the immunoSEQ multiplex PCR assay. For the multiplex PCR, a mixture combining 60 forward primers for TCR Vbeta segments and 13 reverse primers for TCR Jbeta segments was used. TCRdb provides this immuneACCESS table in a form limited to in-frame rearrangements. Some clones are lacking; in checked studies, under half of them reflect an unresolved V gene, and why the rest are absent is not known. The table for this sample lists around 150,000 clones; about 72% of them were counted only once. The ten most abundant clones make up roughly 2% of the sample. The sequenced sample consisted of PBMCs. These receptors were obtained from a man between 40 and 49 years old in good health and CMV-seronegative.

The chain recombines TRBV19 with TRBJ2-7, with 8 bases identical to TRBD2. Germline values: CDR1 LNHDA, CDR2 SQIVND (reference sequence). V shed 7 bases, J shed 1 base, and the junction held 6 bases outside the gene matches. This CDR3 comprises 14 residues. This CDR3 is CASKGPGGSYEQYF. The CDR3 bases are TGTGCCAGTAAGGGCCCGGGAGGGTCCTACGAGCAGTACTTC.

This chain joins TRBV27 and TRBJ2-7; possibly TRBD2 for D (6 bases). Deletions cut 6 bases from V and 0 bases from J, with 15 bases between. The length of the CDR3 is 15 residues. Germline CDR1 is MNHEY and CDR2 is SMNVEV (reference sequence). CDR3 sequence: CASRLDGGISYEQYF. CDR3 coding DNA: TGTGCCAGCAGACTGGACGGGGGAATCTCCTACGAGCAGTACTTC.

The chain couples TRBV15 to TRBJ1-6, with 8 bases fitting TRBD1. The CDR3 is made up of 15 amino acids. Looked up from germline, CDR1 is LNHNV and CDR2 is YYDKDF (reference sequence). Trimming cost V 1 base and J 6 bases; bases outside gene matches: 2. CDR3 sequence reads: CATSRGTGSNSPLHF. The CDR3 DNA is TGTGCCACCAGCAGAGGGACAGGGAGTAATTCACCCCTCCACTTT.

CDR3 protein: CASSLGTGNTGELFF. CDR3 in DNA: TGCGCCAGCAGCTTAGGGACAGGGAACACCGGGGAGCTGTTTTTT. The genes are TRBV5-1 and TRBJ2-2; 8 bases map to TRBD1. This CDR3 has 15 residues. CDR1 and CDR2 from the germline V gene are SGHRS and YFSETQ. Losses at the gene ends were 2 bases for V and 1 base for J; bases not matched to a gene: 1.

The V gene is TRBV5-1, the J gene TRBJ1-4; 8 bases fit TRBD1. V lost 3 bases to trimming and J lost 6 bases; unmatched junction nucleotides: 7. CDR3 length equals 15 residues. Germline V gene data show CDR1 as SGHRS and CDR2 as YFSETQ. The CDR3 region is CASSSQTGADEKLFF. The DNA for the CDR3 is TGCGCCAGCAGCTCACAGACAGGGGCGGATGAAAAACTGTTTTTT. Full variable domain (outside the CDR3, taken from reference TRBV5-1 and TRBJ1-4): KAGVTQTPRYLIKTRGQQVTLSCSPISGHRSVSWYQQTPGQGLQFLFEYFSETQRNKGNFPGRFSGRQFSNSRSEMNVSTLELGDSALYLCASSSQTGADEKLFFGSGTQLSVL.

The rearrangement joins TRBV5-6 to TRBJ2-7; no firm D call. The CDR3 extends over 14 amino acids. V was cut by 0 bases and J by 3 bases, with 10 bases left in between. Germline CDR1 is SGHDT and CDR2 is YYEEEE. The CDR3 nucleotides read TGTGCCAGCAGCTTGGGGGCCCTGCACTACGAGCAGTACTTC. Translated: CASSLGALHYEQYF. Complete variable domain (other parts from reference TRBV5-6 and TRBJ2-7): DAGVTQSPTHLIKTRGQQVTLRCSPKSGHDTVSWYQQALGQGPQFIFQYYEEEERQRGNFPDRFSGHQFPNYSSELNVNALLLGDSALYLCASSLGALHYEQYFGPGTRLTVT.

This chain connects TRBV11-2 to TRBJ2-7, with D perhaps matching TRBD2 (5 bases). CDR3 length: 13 residues. The V and J ends lost 8 bases and 3 bases respectively, with 14 bases between them. CDR1 is SGHAT and CDR2 is FQNNGV in the germline V gene. Here the CDR3 reads CASERTRNYEQYF. DNA of the CDR3: TGTGCCAGCGAGCGGACGCGGAACTACGAGCAGTACTTC.

The chain has TRBV27 and TRBJ1-2; the D gene is possibly TRBD1 (6 bases). This CDR3 comprises 13 residues. V lost 3 bases, J lost 6 bases, and 11 bases lay in between. CDR1 and CDR2 (germline): MNHEY, SMNVEV (reference sequence). CDR3 nucleotides: TGTGCCAGCAGTTTTGGGGGGGCTAATGGCTACACCTTC. This sequence encodes CASSFGGANGYTF.

The chain joins TRBV4-1 to TRBJ1-6; 7 bases align to TRBD1. Germline-derived CDR1 and CDR2 are MGHRA and YSYEKL. Germline trimming cut 5 bases from V and 7 bases from J; bases unmatched to any gene: 11. CDR3 size: 16 residues. The CDR3 here is CASSTRGGGANSPLHF. The CDR3 nucleotides are TGCGCCAGCAGCACCCGAGGAGGGGGCGCGAATTCACCCCTCCACTTT.

This chain links TRBV7-9 with TRBJ2-7; 10 bases fit TRBD2. The length of the CDR3 is 15 residues. Germline V CDR1 and CDR2: SEHNR, FQNEAQ (reference sequence). The trim removed 1 base at V and 3 bases at J, leaving 3 bases unmatched. CDR3 nucleotide sequence: TGTGCCAGCAGCTTAGGGACTAGCGGACGCTACGAGCAGTACTTC. This encodes CASSLGTSGRYEQYF.

The rearrangement links TRBV14 to TRBJ2-1, with 12 bases lining up with TRBD1. The germline CDR1 and CDR2 sequences are SGHDN and FVKESK. CDR3 size: 17 residues. V shed 1 base and J 5 bases; nucleotides not matched to a gene: 6. CDR3 sequence (DNA): TGTGCCAGCAGCCAAGGGTGGGACAGGGGGCTTGACAATGAGCAGTTCTTC. This codes for CASSQGWDRGLDNEQFF.

A few counts support this clone. This chain links TRBV5-6 with TRBJ2-3, with no clear D. The germline V gene has CDR1 SGHDT and CDR2 YYEEEE. The CDR3 covers 15 residues. The V and J ends lost 4 bases and 4 bases respectively, with 16 bases between them. The CDR3 nucleotides are TGTGCCAGCAGCCCGAATGGTCAGTTGGCAGATACGCAGTATTTT. Protein product: CASSPNGQLADTQYF.

This clone has more than one count but fewer than ten. This chain uses TRBV27 with TRBJ1-2, with TRBD1 matching over 7 bases. This CDR3 has 14 amino acids. The V gene end was trimmed by 7 bases and the J gene end by 4 bases; junction bases not matched to a gene: 9. Germline V CDR1 and CDR2: MNHEY, SMNVEV (reference sequence). The CDR3 coding sequence is TGTGCCAGCAACCCGAGGGCAGGGGGCTATGGCTACACCTTC. Its translation is CASNPRAGGYGYTF.

This clone was found a few times. The V gene is TRBV5-1, the J gene TRBJ1-1; D ambiguous. The CDR3 is 14 amino acids. Between the trimmed V and J ends, which lost 3 bases and 4 bases, there was a span of 13 bases. CDR1 is SGHRS and CDR2 is YFSETQ in the germline V gene. The CDR3 coding sequence is TGCGCCAGCAGCTATGAGGATCTGAGCACTGAAGCTTTCTTT. It yields the protein CASSYEDLSTEAFF.

J is TRBJ2-7 and V is TRBV29-1, with 12 bases identical to TRBD2. CDR1 and CDR2 (germline): SQVTM, ANQGSEA. The length of the CDR3 is 13 residues. V dropped 6 bases and J dropped 4; count of bases not matched to a gene: 4. As DNA, the CDR3 is TGCAGCGTACGACTAGCGGGAGTGTACGAGCAGTACTTC. Translated: CSVRLAGVYEQYF.

J is TRBJ2-1 and V is TRBV5-6, with TRBD1 matching over 7 bases. V shed 7 bases, J shed 2 bases, and the junction held 12 bases outside the gene matches. Germline V CDR1 and CDR2: SGHDT, YYEEEE. The CDR3 totals 16 residues. The CDR3 nucleotides are TGTGCCAGCCGCCCTCCCCTGGGACAGACCTACAATGAGCAGTTCTTC. It translates to CASRPPLGQTYNEQFF.

The J gene is TRBJ2-1, the V gene TRBV13, with no clear D. With 5 bases removed from V and 4 bases from J, the gap between germline ends came to 3 bases. Germline V gene sequence: CDR1 PRHDT, CDR2 FYEKMQ (reference sequence). This CDR3 has 11 amino acids. Here the CDR3 DNA reads TGTGCCAGCAGCCAATACAATGAGCAGTTCTTC. It specifies CASSQYNEQFF.

The V and J genes are TRBV27 and TRBJ2-7; 12 bases line up with TRBD2. The CDR3 spans 17 residues. The germline gives CDR1 MNHEY, CDR2 SMNVEV (reference sequence). V gave up 3 bases and J gave up 6 bases; unmatched junction bases: 12. CDR3 region: CASSFLASGRAFAEQYF. In DNA form, the CDR3 reads TGTGCCAGCAGTTTTTTAGCTAGCGGGAGGGCCTTTGCCGAGCAGTACTTC.

In its sample, this clone was seen a few times. V is TRBV28 and J is TRBJ1-4, with a tentative D call TRBD1 (5 bases). The CDR3 extends over 17 amino acids. V was shortened by 5 bases and J by 0 bases, with 16 bases between the two germline ends. Germline CDR1 MDHEN, CDR2 SYDVKM. CDR3 residues: CASSPGHFFATNEKLFF. Written as DNA, the CDR3 is TGTGCCAGCAGTCCCGGACACTTTTTTGCAACTAATGAAAAACTGTTTTTT.

The gene calls are TRBV2 and TRBJ2-7; D may be TRBD2 (5 bases). CDR3 length: 13 residues. CDR1 is SNHLY, CDR2 FYNNEI, per germline. V was trimmed by 6 bases and J by 4 bases, leaving 13 bases between them. The CDR3 region is CASRFYREYEQYF. The CDR3, as DNA: TGTGCCAGCAGGTTTTACCGGGAATACGAGCAGTACTTC.

CDR3 sequence: CASRETGLATKNIQYF. The CDR3 DNA reads as TGTGCCAGCAGGGAGACAGGCTTAGCGACCAAAAACATTCAGTACTTC. The chain couples TRBV2 to TRBJ2-4; weak D call: TRBD1 (6 bases). Trimming took off 6 bases at V and 2 bases at J, with 17 bases between the two ends. Per germline, CDR1 SNHLY and CDR2 FYNNEI. The CDR3 extends over 16 amino acids.

The chain carries TRBV5-1 and TRBJ2-7; D gene uncertain. V lost 0 bases, J lost 2 bases, and 6 bases lay in between. The CDR3 extends over 13 amino acids. From germline, CDR1 is SGHRS and CDR2 YFSETQ. The CDR3 protein is CASSLEPTYEQYF. Written as DNA, the CDR3 is TGCGCCAGCAGCTTGGAACCTACCTACGAGCAGTACTTC.

On this clone itself: The junction differs from germline at one of its ends, possibly a read error. This chain joins TRBV5-4 and TRBJ2-5; D perhaps matches TRBD1 (6 bases). The germline CDR1 and CDR2 sequences are SGHNT and YYREEE (reference sequence). The CDR3 is 14 amino acids. CDR3 region: CASSSGWDTKYPDF. In nucleotides, the CDR3 is TGTGCCAGCAGCTCCGGATGGGACACCAAATACCCGGACTTC. Combining the CDR3 with reference TRBV5-4 and TRBJ2-5 gives the whole variable domain ETGVTQSPTHLIKTRGQQVTLRCSSQSGHNTVSWYQQALGQGPQFIFQYYREEENGRGNFPPRFSGLQFPNYSSELNVNALELDDSALYLCASSSGWDTKYPDFGPGTRLLVL.

The chain uses TRBV27 and TRBJ1-4; tentatively, D is TRBD1 (5 bases). CDR1 MNHEY and CDR2 SMNVEV come from the germline V gene (reference sequence). The V end was cut by 5 bases, the J end by 0 bases, with 13 bases between. The CDR3 runs to 16 residues. DNA for the CDR3: TGTGCCAGCAGTCCCCGGACACCAGCAACTAATGAAAAACTGTTTTTT. It is translated as CASSPRTPATNEKLFF.

The CDR3 reads CASSLVRGGNEQYF. The CDR3, as DNA: TGTGCCAGCAGCCTCGTCCGAGGTGGAAATGAGCAGTACTTC. This chain links TRBV11-1 with TRBJ2-7; D is ambiguous. Trimming removed 5 bases at V and 7 bases at J, with 18 bases between. Germline CDR1 SGHAT, CDR2 FQDESV (reference sequence). The CDR3 sequence is 14 residues long.

With respect to this clone: An end of the junction does not agree with germline; a read error may underlie this. V is TRBV10-1 and J is TRBJ1-2; D gene unclear. The CDR3 is 13 residues long. Looked up from germline, CDR1 is WNHNN and CDR2 is SYGVQD (reference sequence). The CDR3 DNA sequence: TGCGCCAGCAGTGAGTCGGTAGACTATGGCTACCCCTTC. Its translation is CASSESVDYGYPF.

This sequence joins TRBV4-3 and TRBJ1-1; 9 bases align to TRBD1. CDR1 is LGHNA and CDR2 is YSLEER in the germline V gene. V was pared by 2 bases and J by 7 bases, with 5 bases of the junction left unmatched. The CDR3 is 14 amino acids. The CDR3 sequence: CASSQNRGPREAFF. CDR3 bases: TGCGCCAGCAGCCAAAACAGGGGGCCCCGTGAAGCTTTCTTT.